One sample yielded the 30 T cell receptor beta chains listed below, sequenced in a study of early T cells in non-severe SARS-CoV-2 infection. TCRdb ran MiXCR on the 5' RACE reads and lists one entry per CDR3 protein. Among some 19,000 distinct CDR3 sequences listed, less than 5% were seen once. The sequencing input was whole blood. These receptors were obtained from an adult who was a healthcare worker with PCR-confirmed SARS-CoV-2 infection or an uninfected control (not recorded which).

As to this clonotype: A much larger clone lies one base from this, so it may be a read error. The genes are TRBV18 and TRBJ1-2; 8 nucleotides line up with TRBD1. Germline CDR1 KGHSH, CDR2 LQKENI. The CDR3 runs 14 residues. Here the CDR3 reads CANSPRQGFVGYTF. The CDR3 DNA reads TGTGCCAACTCACCCCGACAGGGGTTCGTTGGCTACACCTTC. The variable domain in full, with the rest retrieved from reference TRBV18 and TRBJ1-2, is NAGVMQNPRHLVRRRGQEARLRCSPMKGHSHVYWYRQLPEEGLKFMVYLQKENIIDESGMPKERFSAEFPKEGPSILRIQQVVRGDSAAYFCANSPRQGFVGYTFGSGTRLTVV.

Many counts were recorded for this clonotype. The J gene is TRBJ2-2, the V gene TRBV5-4; 9 nucleotides align to TRBD1. With V trimmed by 4 bases and J by 1 base, 2 bases remained unmatched. This CDR3 region has 15 residues. Germline V gene sequence: CDR1 SGHNT, CDR2 YYREEE (reference sequence). The CDR3 coding sequence is TGTGCCAGCAGCGAGGGACAGGGGAACACCGGGGAGCTGTTTTTT. Translating it yields CASSEGQGNTGELFF.

This clonotype occurred many times. The chain carries TRBV30 and TRBJ2-3; possibly TRBD2 for D (6 bases). Germline V gene sequence: CDR1 GTSNPN, CDR2 SVGIG (reference sequence). This CDR3 region has 14 residues. V dropped 3 bases and J dropped 4 bases, with 14 bases sitting between them. The CDR3 DNA follows: TGTGCCTGGAGGCGGATCCCGGGGGCAGATACGCAGTATTTT. This sequence encodes CAWRRIPGADTQYF.

This clonotype was detected ten times or more. V is TRBV29-1 and J is TRBJ1-3; no firm D call. The CDR3 sequence is 15 residues long. Trimming removed 1 base at V and 0 bases at J, with 10 bases between. In germline, CDR1 is SQVTM, CDR2 ANQGSEA. CDR3 DNA sequence: TGCAGCGTTGAAGGCCGGTTCAACTCTGGAAACACCATATATTTT. This sequence encodes CSVEGRFNSGNTIYF.

This clonotype was seen many times. This chain uses TRBV7-8 with TRBJ2-2, with 8 bases lining up with TRBD1. The CDR3 extends over 17 amino acids. V lost 0 bases, J lost 4 bases, and 7 bases stayed unmatched. Germline V gives CDR1 SGHVS, CDR2 FQNEAQ. In DNA form, the CDR3 reads TGTGCCAGCAGCTTAGCAAGAGGACAGGGAAGCACCGGGGAGCTGTTTTTT. Translating gives CASSLARGQGSTGELFF.

This clonotype was found many times. The chain recombines TRBV15 with TRBJ1-1; no firm D call. This CDR3 comprises 15 residues. Germline CDR1 is LNHNV and CDR2 is YYDKDF (reference sequence). Trimming pared 5 bases from V and 0 bases from J, leaving 13 bases between. The CDR3 bases are TGTGCCACCAGCCCTCTCATTGTAGTGAACACTGAAGCTTTCTTT. Translation gives CATSPLIVVNTEAFF.

This clonotype occurred many times. CDR3 DNA: TGTGCCAGTAGTATTGCTGCGGGGGAGGCCTATGGCTACACCTTC. The encoded protein is CASSIAAGEAYGYTF. The V gene is TRBV19, the J gene TRBJ1-2, with D possibly matching TRBD1 (5 bases). This CDR3 comprises 15 residues. In germline, CDR1 is LNHDA, CDR2 SQIVND (reference sequence). V was cut by 3 bases and J by 4 bases, with 15 bases left in between.

This clonotype was recorded many times. The rearrangement links TRBV4-3 to TRBJ1-1; D unresolved. The CDR3 has 14 residues. V lost 1 base and J 1 base, leaving 7 bases between the germline ends. Per germline, CDR1 LGHNA and CDR2 YSLEER. CDR3 loop: CASSQVLRNTEAFF. Written as DNA, the CDR3 is TGCGCCAGCAGCCAAGTGTTGAGGAACACTGAAGCTTTCTTT.

This clonotype ranks as medium-sized. The V gene is TRBV5-1, the J gene TRBJ1-1; no firm D call. The length of the CDR3 is 14 residues. Germline V gives CDR1 SGHRS, CDR2 YFSETQ. The germline V and J ends were trimmed by 0 bases and 5 bases, with 11 bases remaining between them. The CDR3 coding sequence is TGCGCCAGCAGCTTGGACGCCCTCGGGACTGAAGCTTTCTTT. Its protein is CASSLDALGTEAFF.

The CDR3, as DNA: TGTGCCAGTAAACGGCAGGGGTATGGCTACACCTTC. Translation: CASKRQGYGYTF. The V gene is TRBV19, the J gene TRBJ1-2, with D possibly TRBD1 on 6 matching bases. Trimming shortened V by 7 bases and J by 5 bases, and 11 bases separated the two germline ends. Germline V CDR1 and CDR2: LNHDA, SQIVND (reference sequence). The CDR3 contains 12 residues.

This clonotype was seen many times. This chain links TRBV20-1 with TRBJ2-5, with TRBD2 identical over 10 bases. This CDR3 spans 16 amino acids. Germline values: CDR1 DFQATT, CDR2 SNEGSKA (reference sequence). Losses at the gene ends were 0 bases for V and 6 bases for J; bases not matched to a gene: 10. For the CDR3, the DNA is TGCAGTGCTAGAGAGGCTAGCGGGGGTTTCCTCCAGACCCAGTACTTC. It yields the protein CSAREASGGFLQTQYF.

This clonotype was picked up many times. This chain links TRBV5-6 with TRBJ2-5; no definite D call. Germline CDR1 reads SGHDT; CDR2 reads YYEEEE. Deletions cut 0 bases from V and 2 bases from J, with 17 bases between. CDR3 size: 17 residues. CDR3 region: CASSLVGRKGTQETQYF. The CDR3, as DNA: TGTGCCAGCAGCTTGGTAGGAAGGAAGGGCACACAAGAGACCCAGTACTTC.

The sample holds many counts of this clonotype. The chain employs TRBV6-5 and TRBJ2-1; 10 bases align to TRBD2. This CDR3 comprises 17 residues. Trimming cost V 4 bases and J 6 bases; bases outside gene matches: 12. Germline-derived CDR1 and CDR2 are MNHEY and SVGAGI. The DNA of the CDR3 is TGTGCCAGCAGTTTTATAGCAGGGCTAGCGGGGGTCAATGAGCAGTTCTTC. It specifies CASSFIAGLAGVNEQFF.

V usage is TRBV5-6 and J usage is TRBJ2-3, with 12 bases that match TRBD2. The V gene's germline CDR1 is SGHDT and CDR2 YYEEEE. V shed 2 bases and J 2 bases; nucleotides not matched to a gene: 6. CDR3 length: 17 residues. The CDR3 DNA is TGTGCCAGCAGCTTAAGACTAGCGGGGGCTCACACAGATACGCAGTATTTT. It yields the protein CASSLRLAGAHTDTQYF.

This clonotype occurred once. J is TRBJ2-1 and V is TRBV7-6; D gene ambiguous. Germline V gene lookup returns CDR1 SGHVS and CDR2 FNYEAQ. This CDR3 has 13 amino acids. Trimming removed 6 bases at V and 2 bases at J, with 8 bases between. The CDR3: CASSPGPYNEQFF. The CDR3 DNA follows: TGTGCCAGCAGTCCTGGTCCCTACAATGAGCAGTTCTTC.

This clonotype came up many times. V is TRBV5-1 and J is TRBJ1-1; 7 positions agree with TRBD1. The CDR3 sequence is 15 residues long. V shed 6 bases and J 3 bases; nucleotides not matched to a gene: 11. From germline, CDR1 is SGHRS and CDR2 YFSETQ. The CDR3: CASTLVVTGDTEAFF. The CDR3 bases are TGCGCCAGCACCCTTGTGGTAACAGGGGACACTGAAGCTTTCTTT. Supplemented by reference TRBV5-1 and TRBJ1-1, the full variable domain reads KAGVTQTPRYLIKTRGQQVTLSCSPISGHRSVSWYQQTPGQGLQFLFEYFSETQRNKGNFPGRFSGRQFSNSRSEMNVSTLELGDSALYLCASTLVVTGDTEAFFGQGTRLTVV.

This clonotype was found many times. This rearrangement joins TRBV29-1 to TRBJ1-2; 8 nucleotides align to TRBD1. The CDR3 covers 12 residues. V shed 5 bases, J shed 4 bases, and the junction held 3 bases outside the gene matches. The germline CDR1 and CDR2 sequences are SQVTM and ANQGSEA. CDR3 coding DNA: TGCAGCGTTTGGACAGGGCGCTATGGCTACACCTTC. This encodes CSVWTGRYGYTF.

Ten or more counts support this clonotype. The V call is TRBV7-2, the J call TRBJ1-6; D is unclear. CDR3 length equals 15 residues. V lost 3 bases, J lost 7 bases, and 13 bases lay in between. Germline assignment: CDR1 SGHTA and CDR2 FQGNSA. CDR3 nucleotides: TGTGCCAGCAGCTTTCTTGCCCGGGTGAATTCACCCCTCCACTTT. Its protein is CASSFLARVNSPLHF.

This clonotype was seen a handful of times. V usage is TRBV28 and J usage is TRBJ2-1; 9 bases map to TRBD1. The CDR3 contains 13 residues. Trimming cost V 11 bases and J 7 bases; bases outside gene matches: 9. Per germline, CDR1 MDHEN and CDR2 SYDVKM. The CDR3 reads CAGRDRVWNEQFF. For the CDR3, the DNA is TGTGCCGGCCGGGACAGGGTTTGGAATGAGCAGTTCTTC.

This clonotype was seen repeatedly, ten times or more. At one boundary the junction diverges from the germline segment, which might be a read error. DNA for the CDR3: TGTGCTAGCAGCCCTGCGGATCGACCGGGACAGGGAGTGAACACCGGGGAGCTGTTTTTT. It translates to CASSPADRPGQGVNTGELFF. The gene calls are TRBV7-7 and TRBJ2-2, with TRBD1 identical over 9 bases. CDR3 length: 20 amino acids. CDR1 is SSHAT and CDR2 is FNYEAQ in the germline V gene (reference sequence).

This clonotype came up many times. CDR3 protein: CSAAGTRNTDTQYF. DNA for the CDR3: TGCAGCGCCGCCGGGACACGCAACACAGATACGCAGTATTTT. The genes are TRBV29-1 and TRBJ2-3; D might be TRBD1 (6 bases). The CDR3 is 14 residues long. Per the germline V gene, CDR1 is SQVTM and CDR2 is ANQGSEA. Trimming pared 7 bases from V and 2 bases from J, leaving 16 bases between.

This clonotype was seen many times. The genes are TRBV7-2 and TRBJ2-1; TRBD1 matches at 9 bases. The CDR3 has 12 amino acids. V lost 3 bases, J lost 14 bases, and 5 bases stayed unmatched. CDR1 is SGHTA and CDR2 is FQGNSA in the germline V gene. CDR3 coding DNA: TGTGCCAGCAGCTTCGGGACAGGGTTTGAGTTCTTC. This gives the protein CASSFGTGFEFF.

This clonotype was counted ten times or more. This chain connects TRBV14 to TRBJ1-4; D gene ambiguous. Trimming pared 3 bases from V and 7 bases from J, leaving 15 bases between. Germline CDR1 SGHDN, CDR2 FVKESK. The CDR3 sequence is 15 residues long. The CDR3: CASSQHQGRSEKLFF. The CDR3 DNA sequence: TGTGCCAGCAGCCAGCACCAAGGACGGTCTGAAAAACTGTTTTTT.

The chain carries TRBV19 and TRBJ2-5, with 10 nucleotides matching TRBD1. In germline, CDR1 is LNHDA, CDR2 SQIVND (reference sequence). This CDR3 region has 14 residues. The CDR3 is CASRDRGSQETQYF. In DNA, the CDR3 is TGTGCATCCCGGGACAGGGGTTCCCAAGAGACCCAGTACTTC. The full variable domain, completed using reference TRBV19 and TRBJ2-5, is DGGITQSPKYLFRKEGQNVTLSCEQNLNHDAMYWYRQDPGQGLRLIYYSQIVNDFQKGDIAEGYSVSREKKESFPLTVTSAQKNPTAFYLCASRDRGSQETQYFGPGTRLLVL.

This clonotype was seen many times. J is TRBJ1-1 and V is TRBV6-5; a possible D gene is TRBD1 (6 bases). V lost 8 bases to trimming and J lost 11 bases, with 15 bases between them. The CDR3 has 11 residues. Germline CDR1 MNHEY, CDR2 SVGAGI. The CDR3 here is CASHRAGNAFF. The CDR3 DNA reads as TGTGCCAGCCACAGGGCAGGGAACGCTTTCTTT.

This clonotype was detected many times. V usage is TRBV11-3 and J usage is TRBJ1-1; D possibly corresponds to TRBD1 (6 bases). The CDR3 is made up of 13 amino acids. The V and J ends lost 3 bases and 11 bases respectively, with 16 bases between them. Germline V lookup: CDR1 SGHNT, CDR2 YENEEA. The CDR3: CASSLDSTRTAFF. Written as DNA, the CDR3 is TGTGCCAGCAGCTTGGACAGTACACGGACGGCTTTCTTT.

This clonotype was counted ten times or more. The chain uses TRBV4-1 and TRBJ2-1, with D hard to call. This CDR3 region has 13 residues. Germline CDR1 reads MGHRA; CDR2 reads YSYEKL. CDR3 sequence: CATRHYSYNEQFF. Here the CDR3 DNA reads TGCGCAACTCGACACTATTCCTACAATGAGCAGTTCTTC.

This clonotype appeared many times. The chain recombines TRBV14 with TRBJ2-5; 8 bases are shared with TRBD2. This CDR3 comprises 19 residues. Germline-derived CDR1 and CDR2 are SGHDN and FVKESK. V gave up 1 base and J gave up 4 bases; unmatched junction bases: 17. In nucleotides, the CDR3 is TGTGCCAGCAGCCAAGTTGGTGTTTACGGGGGGGCCGAAGGAGAGACCCAGTACTTC. Protein: CASSQVGVYGGAEGETQYF.

Relative to its sample, this clonotype is medium-sized. The rearrangement links TRBV11-2 to TRBJ1-2; weak D call: TRBD1 (5 bases). The CDR3 is 18 amino acids. The germline V gene has CDR1 SGHAT and CDR2 FQNNGV. Trimming stripped 3 bases from V and 2 bases from J, with 22 bases between. CDR3 nucleotide sequence: TGTGCCAGCAGCTTCAGGGCCGGGGTCGGAACCTTCAACTATGGCTACACCTTC. It translates to CASSFRAGVGTFNYGYTF.

In its sample, this clonotype was seen a few times. V and J are TRBV6-4 and TRBJ2-5; D not resolved. Germline V lookup: CDR1 MRHNA, CDR2 SNTAGT. This CDR3 is 13 amino acids long. The V end was cut by 3 bases, the J end by 2 bases, with 7 bases between. In DNA form, the CDR3 reads TGTGCCAGCAGTGAAGGGCGGCAAGAGACCCAGTACTTC. It is translated as CASSEGRQETQYF.